This T cell receptor beta chain was sequenced in a study of tumor and adjacent non-tumor tissue in lung cancer. Study as a whole: Patients were aged about 31 to 76, nine to eleven men and about 5 women, stage I to III. Study outcomes and limitations: Significantly higher TCR diversity was found in tumor than normal lung. Higher tumor TCR diversity was associated with shorter survival.

TCRbeta libraries were built with three rounds of nested PCR, modified from ARM-PCR. One entry per CDR3 protein, called by TCRdb with MiXCR from the multiplex PCR reads. The data contain more than 60,000 distinct CDR3 sequences, under 80% of them singletons. This sample's RNA came from whole unsorted tissue. Chemotherapy-naive patients with new lung cancer underwent thoracic surgery in China, August–late 2014. Germline assignment: CDR1 DFQATT and CDR2 SNEGSKA (reference sequence). V was shortened by 2 bases and J by 4 bases, with 12 bases between the two germline ends. The CDR3 totals 14 residues. This clonotype is classed as medium-sized (0.01 to 0.1%). What it binds is not known.

The receptor comes from a woman in her forties or fifties with non-small cell lung cancer. Sequenced sample: lung tumor tissue. This chain links TRBV20-1 with TRBJ2-1, with D possibly being TRBD2 (6 bases). CDR3 sequence (DNA): TGCAGTGCTAGATGGGGGGAAACGTACAATGAGCAGTTCTTC. Translation: CSARWGETYNEQFF.